A selection of T cell receptor beta chains follows, all from one sample in a study of blood T cell repertoires in COVID-19. Clones were read by immunoSEQ multiplex PCR, and TCRdb kept only the in-frame ones, dropping some. The sample has about 25,000 clones; roughly 87% are singletons. Material for sequencing was peripheral blood. Receptor source: a man aged 65 to 85 with acute or convalescent COVID-19. CDR3s include the opening cysteine and the closing phenylalanine or tryptophan. The D gene is left open where the match is weak. The size field is filled for only some rows; it gives once, few, many or a size class.

TRBJ2-5	TRBV28	TRBD1	NA	14	TGTGCCAGCAGTTTCGCGGACAGGACAGAGACCCAGTACTTC	CASSFADRTETQYF
TRBJ2-3	TRBV4-1	TRBD2	NA	17	TGCGCCAGCAGCCAAGTAGGTAGCGGGGGGGCTGGAGATACGCAGTATTTT	CASSQVGSGGAGDTQYF
TRBJ1-1	TRBV5-4	TRBD1	NA	15	TGTGCCAGCACCAAACCAACAGGGGCCGGCACTGAAGCTTTCTTT	CASTKPTGAGTEAFF
TRBJ1-2	TRBV28	NA	NA	15	TGTGCCAGCAGTTTTTCTGGGGCCGCTAACTATGGCTACACCTTC	CASSFSGAANYGYTF
TRBJ1-5	TRBV7-9	NA	NA	14	TGTGCCAGCAGCTTAGCGTCGGGGAATCAGCCCCAGCATTTT	CASSLASGNQPQHF
TRBJ1-5	TRBV6-6	NA	NA	15	TGTGCCAGCAGCCGAAGACAGGTCGAGGCCCAACCCCAGCATTTT	CASSRRQVEAQPQHF
TRBJ2-1	TRBV7-9	TRBD2	once	16	TGTGCCAGCAGCCGGCGACTAGCGGCACTCTACAATGAGCAGTTCTTC	CASSRRLAALYNEQFF
TRBJ2-2	TRBV29-1	NA	NA	13	TGCAGCGTTGGGCTAGCGAGTACCGGGGAGCTGTTTTTT	CSVGLASTGELFF
TRBJ2-1	TRBV28	NA	NA	16	TGTGCCAGCAGTTTTTTAGGCGGGGAGATCCACAATGAGCAGTTCTTC	CASSFLGGEIHNEQFF
TRBJ1-2	TRBV20-1	NA	NA	11	TGCAGTGCCGACATACGGTATGGCTACACCTTC	CSADIRYGYTF
TRBJ1-4	TRBV19	TRBD1	NA	14	TGTGCCAGTACAGAGGGGGCGTCTAATGAAAAACTGTTTTTT	CASTEGASNEKLFF
TRBJ1-5	TRBV24-1	NA	NA	15	TGTGCCACCAGCCGGGCGGGGCGAGGGGATCAGCCCCAGCATTTT	CATSRAGRGDQPQHF
TRBJ1-5	TRBV2	NA	few	13	TGTGCCAGCAGCCGGACAGCAAATCAGCCCCAGCATTTT	CASSRTANQPQHF
TRBJ1-3	TRBV5-1	NA	NA	14	TGCGCCAGCAGCCTCGGGACACCCGGAAACACCATATATTTT	CASSLGTPGNTIYF
TRBJ1-4	TRBV7-9	NA	NA	15	TGTGCCAGCAGCTTTAGGCAGGGCGGTAATGAAAAACTGTTTTTT	CASSFRQGGNEKLFF
TRBJ1-5	TRBV5-1	NA	NA	15	TGCGCCAGCAGCCCGGACCCGAGGGGCAATCAGCCCCAGCATTTT	CASSPDPRGNQPQHF
TRBJ1-3	TRBV19	NA	NA	15	TGTGCCAGTAGTAAGGGCACAGGGCCAGGAAACACCATATATTTT	CASSKGTGPGNTIYF
TRBJ2-5	TRBV15	NA	NA	14	TGTGCCACCAGCCGGAGGTACGGGGAGGAGACCCAGTACTTC	CATSRRYGEETQYF
TRBJ1-2	TRBV19	NA	NA	15	TGTGCCAGTAGTATAGATCGTGTGAGGGGGAGAGGCTACACCTTC	CASSIDRVRGRGYTF
TRBJ2-2	TRBV5-5	NA	NA	16	TGTGCCAGCAGCTTGATCCCAGCGACGAACACCGGGGAGCTGTTTTTT	CASSLIPATNTGELFF
TRBJ2-3	TRBV2	TRBD1	NA	16	TGTGCCAGCAGTGACCGGACAGGTGGGGTCACAGATACGCAGTATTTT	CASSDRTGGVTDTQYF
TRBJ2-1	TRBV2	TRBD2	NA	15	TGTGCCAGCAGTGGGATTAGCGGGAGTGGGAATGAGCAGTTCTTC	CASSGISGSGNEQFF
TRBJ2-2	TRBV5-1	TRBD1	NA	15	TGCGCCAGCAGCCCAAGACAGGGGAGTGCCGGGGAGCTGTTTTTT	CASSPRQGSAGELFF
TRBJ1-3	TRBV5-4	NA	once	15	TGTGCCAGCAGCTCACGGGGGGCACTTGGAAACACCATATATTTT	CASSSRGALGNTIYF
TRBJ2-2	TRBV29-1	TRBD2	few	14	TGCAGCGTTGCACTAGCGGTGAACACCGGGGAGCTGTTTTTT	CSVALAVNTGELFF
TRBJ1-2	TRBV5-1	TRBD1	NA	15	TGCGCCAGCAGCCATCGAGAGGGGGCATACTATGGCTACACCTTC	CASSHREGAYYGYTF
TRBJ2-1	TRBV7-2	TRBD2	NA	18	TGTGCCAGCAGCTCGGGGATGCTAGCGGGGTGGTCCTACAATGAGCAGTTCTTC	CASSSGMLAGWSYNEQFF
TRBJ2-3	TRBV6-4	TRBD2	once	14	TGTGCCAGCAGTGATAGCGGGGGGGCAGATACGCAGTATTTT	CASSDSGGADTQYF
TRBJ1-4	TRBV7-2	TRBD1	NA	15	TGTGCCAGCAGCCCAACGGACAGGAGTAATGAAAAACTGTTTTTT	CASSPTDRSNEKLFF
TRBJ2-1	TRBV2	NA	NA	17	TGTGCCAGCTCAGATGATAACGACCCGGGGACCTACAATGAGCAGTTCTTC	CASSDDNDPGTYNEQFF
TRBJ1-5	TRBV7-2	NA	NA	13	TGTGCCAGCAGCTTTCAGGGCAGTCAGCCCCAGCATTTT	CASSFQGSQPQHF